The entry below describes one TCR beta chain. The target antigen is unknown. The sample originates from a study of cytomegalovirus exposure and HLA in healthy donors. The study's findings and limits: Presence/absence analyses supposed approximately even sequencing depth among donors. Analysis was carried out at a later point, and it linked a missense DCLRE1C variant to TCR beta V- and J-gene trimming. In a later analysis, TCR association rates varied by HLA locus: DRB1 most, HLA-C fewest.

Use of 60 Vbeta and 13 Jbeta primers characterized the PCR. The protocol was immunoSEQ multiplex PCR, while the TCRdb copy is restricted to in-frame clones and leaves out a portion. The sample has roughly 230,000 clones; 92% are singletons. This CDR3 comprises 15 residues. CDR1 and CDR2 (germline): PRHDT, FYEKMQ (reference sequence). Deletions cut 1 base from V and 2 bases from J, with 9 bases between. The clonotype originates from a girl between 2 and 10 years old in good health and CMV-seronegative. The specimen sequenced was PBMCs. The rearrangement joins TRBV13 to TRBJ1-5, with D unclear. The DNA for the CDR3 is TGTGCCAGCAGCTTAGCGGGAAGTGGCAATCAGCCCCAGCATTTT. Amino acid sequence: CASSLAGSGNQPQHF.